These 4 T cell receptor beta chains were all obtained from the same sample, sequenced in a study of blood T cells in healthy people across ages. A sample-barcoded 5' primer and a J-beta primer mix were used in a second PCR of about 6 to 11 cycles. TCRdb reprocessed the 5' RACE reads via MiXCR and lists one record per CDR3 protein. The repertoire holds more than 800,000 distinct CDR3 sequences, with 29% as singletons. The source material was blood. The receptors were sampled from a woman of 80 years or more in good health.

The V gene is TRBV30, the J gene TRBJ2-3, with 7 nucleotides matching TRBD1. Per germline, CDR1 GTSNPN and CDR2 SVGIG (reference sequence). V trimming: 5 bases; J trimming: 5 bases; junction bases outside the gene matches: 4. The CDR3 runs to 12 residues. CDR3 coding DNA: TGTGCCTGGGGGACAGTTTTAGATACGCAGTATTTT. It codes for CAWGTVLDTQYF.

As to this clonotype: The CDR3 does not close with the conserved phenylalanine or tryptophan, likely indicating a read error. The CDR3 loop reads CAWSAPRGTQYV. The DNA of the CDR3 is TGTGCCTGGAGTGCCCCTCGGGGGACGCAGTATGTT. The V call is TRBV30, the J call TRBJ2-3, with TRBD2 as a possible D gene (6 bases). Germline lookup yields CDR1 GTSNPN and CDR2 SVGIG (reference sequence). The V and J ends lost 1 base and 9 bases respectively, with 11 bases between them. CDR3 length equals 12 residues.

As for this clonotype: The junction departs from the called germline gene at one end, perhaps through a read error. The V call is TRBV7-8, the J call TRBJ1-5; 7 bases are shared with TRBD1. Germline CDR1 and CDR2: SGHVS and FQNEAQ. The CDR3 has 15 residues. CDR3 DNA sequence: TGTGCCAGCAGCTCCCGACAGGGATCCAATCGGCCCCAGCATTTT. Protein sequence: CASSSRQGSNRPQHF.

There are a few counts of this clonotype. Mismatch with germline at one junction end may stem from a read error. The chain has TRBV7-2 and TRBJ2-1, with 10 bases lining up with TRBD1. CDR1 and CDR2 from the germline V gene are SGHTA and FQGNSA. The CDR3 length is 15 residues. The CDR3 nucleotides are TGTGCCAGCAGCGTGGGGGGACAGGGGCACAATGATCAGTTCTTC. Translating it yields CASSVGGQGHNDQFF. Combining the CDR3 with reference TRBV7-2 and TRBJ2-1 gives the whole variable domain GAGVSQSPSNKVTEKGKDVELRCDPISGHTALYWYRQSLGQGLEFLIYFQGNSAPDKSGLPSDRFSAERTGGSVSTLTIQRTQQEDSAVYLCASSVGGQGHNDQFFGPGTRLTVL.